A selection of T cell receptor beta chains follows, all from one sample in a study of T cell repertoires in cytomegalovirus infection. TCRdb processed the reads anew with MiXCR; each CDR3 protein has one entry. The repertoire holds about 600,000 distinct CDR3 sequences, with roughly 26% as singletons. Sequencing input: CD8+ T cells from PBMCs. These receptors all stem from a human donor in good health (CMV status not recorded). Some clones in this sample may be carry-over from other donors' samples. CDR3s include the opening cysteine and the closing phenylalanine or tryptophan. D genes are given only for firm matches. A row's size may be missing; if present it is once, few, many or a size class.

J: TRBJ2-3
D: -
V: TRBV7-2
size: many
DNA: TGTGCCAGCACTTACCATAGAAATTCCATAGATACGCAGTATTTT
CDR3: CASTYHRNSIDTQYF

J: TRBJ1-4
D: -
V: TRBV12-3/TRBV12-4
size: -
DNA: TGTGCCAGCAGTCACACTCGCGATGGGGAACTGTTTTTT
CDR3: CASSHTRDGELFF

J: TRBJ2-5
D: TRBD2
V: TRBV28
size: few
DNA: TGTGCCAGCGAGGCGGGGGGGGCCCAAGAGACCCAGTACTTC
CDR3: CASEAGGAQETQYF

J: TRBJ2-1
D: -
V: TRBV7-2
size: many
DNA: TGTGCCAGCAGCTTATTAGGGCAGGGTGCCCGCAATGAGCAGTTCTTC
CDR3: CASSLLGQGARNEQFF

J: TRBJ1-1
D: -
V: TRBV7-8
size: many
DNA: TGTGCCAGCAGCTTGGCGGACGGCACTGAAGCTTTCTTT
CDR3: CASSLADGTEAFF

J: TRBJ1-1
D: -
V: TRBV7-6
size: -
DNA: TGTGTCAGCAGCCCGGGCTACACTGAAGCTTTCTTT
CDR3: CVSSPGYTEAFF

J: TRBJ2-1
D: -
V: TRBV12-3/TRBV12-4
size: many
DNA: TGTGCCAGCTGTCCCGGACGGGGCGAGTCCTACAATGAGCAGTTCTTC
CDR3: CASCPGRGESYNEQFF

J: TRBJ1-1
D: -
V: TRBV14
size: -
DNA: TGTGCCAGCAGCGACAGTTACGCTGAAGCTTTCTTT
CDR3: CASSDSYAEAFF

J: TRBJ2-4
D: -
V: TRBV25-1
size: many
DNA: TGTGCCAGCAGTGAATCGGTCGAGGGGGGCCTAAAAAACATTCAGTACTTC
CDR3: CASSESVEGGLKNIQYF

J: TRBJ2-4
D: -
V: TRBV7-9
size: few
DNA: TGTGCCAGCAGCGACCCTAGGACAGATCTAGCCAAAAACATTCAGTACTTC
CDR3: CASSDPRTDLAKNIQYF

J: TRBJ2-1
D: -
V: TRBV19
size: few
DNA: TGTGCCAGTAGTACGCTAGCCAATGAGCAGTTCTTC
CDR3: CASSTLANEQFF

J: TRBJ2-7
D: TRBD1
V: TRBV7-9
size: few
DNA: TGTGCCAGCAGCGCGTCCGGGGACAGGTCCTCCTACGAGCAGTACTTC
CDR3: CASSASGDRSSYEQYF

J: TRBJ1-2
D: TRBD1
V: TRBV10-3
size: few
DNA: TGTGCCATCAGTGAGTCGGATCTCACAGGGGGCAACTATGGCTACACCTTC
CDR3: CAISESDLTGGNYGYTF

J: TRBJ2-1
D: -
V: TRBV6-2/TRBV6-3
size: many
DNA: TGTGCCAGCAGTTACTCCCAGGGGTCGTATTACAATGAGCAGTTCTTC
CDR3: CASSYSQGSYYNEQFF

J: TRBJ2-7
D: -
V: TRBV7-9
size: many
DNA: TGTGCCAGTAGTCTTACAGGAGGGTCCTACGAGCAGTACTTC
CDR3: CASSLTGGSYEQYF

J: TRBJ1-4
D: -
V: TRBV12-5
size: -
DNA: TGTGCTAGTGGTTTACATGAAAAACTGTTTTTT
CDR3: CASGLHEKLFF

J: TRBJ1-2
D: -
V: TRBV12-3/TRBV12-4
size: few
DNA: TGTGCCAGCACCTCCTCGGACAGTATAGATGGCTACACCTTC
CDR3: CASTSSDSIDGYTF

J: TRBJ1-1
D: -
V: TRBV7-8
size: many
DNA: TGTGCCAGCAGCCCCGGGACTATAGAAGCTTTCTTT
CDR3: CASSPGTIEAFF

J: TRBJ1-1
D: -
V: TRBV19
size: many
DNA: TGTGCCAGTAGTGCGGGGATGAACACTGAAGCTTTCTTT
CDR3: CASSAGMNTEAFF

J: TRBJ1-1
D: TRBD1
V: TRBV20-1
size: few
DNA: TGCAGTGCTAGAGATTGGACAGGGAACACTGAAGCTTTCTTT
CDR3: CSARDWTGNTEAFF

J: TRBJ2-6
D: -
V: TRBV6-5
size: -
DNA: TGTGCCAGCAGCCCCCGAGCCGGTACGGCTATCTCTGGGGCCAACGTCCTGACTTTC
CDR3: CASSPRAGTAISGANVLTF

J: TRBJ2-2
D: TRBD2
V: TRBV7-8
size: many
DNA: TGTGCCAGCAGCTTCTGGGGGGGTAACACCGGGGAGCTGTTTTTT
CDR3: CASSFWGGNTGELFF

J: TRBJ2-3
D: TRBD2
V: TRBV7-6
size: few
DNA: TGTGCCAGCAGCTTAGAGCTGACTAGCGGGGGGGCGGGCGGTACAGATACGCAGTATTTT
CDR3: CASSLELTSGGAGGTDTQYF

J: TRBJ1-1
D: TRBD1
V: TRBV7-8
size: many
DNA: TGTGCCAGCAGCTACCGACAGGGAGTGGGCACTGAAGCTTTCTTT
CDR3: CASSYRQGVGTEAFF

J: TRBJ2-1
D: -
V: TRBV20-1
size: few
DNA: TGCAGTGCAGGGGGGGTTCTGTACAATGAGCAGTTCTTC
CDR3: CSAGGVLYNEQFF

J: TRBJ2-5
D: -
V: TRBV12-3/TRBV12-4
size: -
DNA: TGTGCCAGCACCCGGTTTTTCCAAGAGACCCAGTACTTC
CDR3: CASTRFFQETQYF

J: TRBJ2-5
D: TRBD2
V: TRBV28
size: many
DNA: TGTGCCAGCAGTTTCCTGACTAGCGGGCAAGAGACCCAGTACTTC
CDR3: CASSFLTSGQETQYF

J: TRBJ2-3
D: -
V: TRBV28
size: many
DNA: -
CDR3: CASSTSGSTDTQYF

J: TRBJ1-1
D: -
V: TRBV12-3/TRBV12-4
size: -
DNA: TGTGCCAGCAGTTTCCAGGTGGGGACTGAAGCTTTCTTT
CDR3: CASSFQVGTEAFF

J: TRBJ1-1
D: TRBD1
V: TRBV5-6
size: -
DNA: TGTGCCAGCAGCTTGTGGAGACAGGGGGACGACCCTGAAGCTTTCTTT
CDR3: CASSLWRQGDDPEAFF

J: TRBJ1-5
D: -
V: TRBV20-1
size: many
DNA: TGCAGTGCTAGGCCCTCCTGGACAGATAGCAATCAGCCCCAGCATTTT
CDR3: CSARPSWTDSNQPQHF

J: TRBJ2-6
D: TRBD1
V: TRBV7-2
size: many
DNA: TGTGCCAGCAGTTTACCGGGACAGGGGGTGCTGAGCGGGGCCAACGTCCTGACTTTC
CDR3: CASSLPGQGVLSGANVLTF

J: TRBJ1-1
D: -
V: TRBV14
size: -
DNA: TGTGCCAACAGCCAAGTTCATGCAGGCACTGAAGCTTTCTTT
CDR3: CANSQVHAGTEAFF

J: TRBJ2-2
D: TRBD1
V: TRBV24-1
size: many
DNA: TGTGCCACCAGTGAGTCACCGGGACAGGGGACGAACACCGGGGAGCTGTTTTTT
CDR3: CATSESPGQGTNTGELFF

J: TRBJ2-2
D: -
V: TRBV19
size: many
DNA: TGTGCCAGCAGCCCCGCCGGGGAGCTGTTTTTT
CDR3: CASSPAGELFF

J: TRBJ2-2
D: -
V: TRBV29-1
size: few
DNA: TGCAGCGTTGCCGGAGGGATAGCCGCCACCGGGGAGCTGTTTTTT
CDR3: CSVAGGIAATGELFF

J: TRBJ1-1
D: -
V: TRBV19
size: -
DNA: TGTGCCAGTAGTCCCTATATGGGGGGGCGAAGGGCTGAAGCTTTCTTT
CDR3: CASSPYMGGRRAEAFF

J: TRBJ2-3
D: TRBD2
V: TRBV13
size: -
DNA: TGTGCCAGCAGCTCCTACCTACACAAGACTAGCGGGGGGGCAGATACGCAGTATTTT
CDR3: CASSSYLHKTSGGADTQYF

J: TRBJ1-5
D: TRBD1
V: TRBV7-6
size: few
DNA: TGTGCCAGCAGCTTAGTTGCAGGGGGGAAACAGCCCCAGCATTTT
CDR3: CASSLVAGGKQPQHF

J: TRBJ1-2
D: -
V: TRBV6-2/TRBV6-3
size: -
DNA: TGTGCCAGCACCTACCGGGAATTTAGTGGCTACACCTTC
CDR3: CASTYREFSGYTF

J: TRBJ2-2
D: -
V: TRBV19
size: few
DNA: TGTGCCAGTAGTACGCTGGGGGGACAGTATTACACCGGGGAGCTGTTTTTT
CDR3: CASSTLGGQYYTGELFF